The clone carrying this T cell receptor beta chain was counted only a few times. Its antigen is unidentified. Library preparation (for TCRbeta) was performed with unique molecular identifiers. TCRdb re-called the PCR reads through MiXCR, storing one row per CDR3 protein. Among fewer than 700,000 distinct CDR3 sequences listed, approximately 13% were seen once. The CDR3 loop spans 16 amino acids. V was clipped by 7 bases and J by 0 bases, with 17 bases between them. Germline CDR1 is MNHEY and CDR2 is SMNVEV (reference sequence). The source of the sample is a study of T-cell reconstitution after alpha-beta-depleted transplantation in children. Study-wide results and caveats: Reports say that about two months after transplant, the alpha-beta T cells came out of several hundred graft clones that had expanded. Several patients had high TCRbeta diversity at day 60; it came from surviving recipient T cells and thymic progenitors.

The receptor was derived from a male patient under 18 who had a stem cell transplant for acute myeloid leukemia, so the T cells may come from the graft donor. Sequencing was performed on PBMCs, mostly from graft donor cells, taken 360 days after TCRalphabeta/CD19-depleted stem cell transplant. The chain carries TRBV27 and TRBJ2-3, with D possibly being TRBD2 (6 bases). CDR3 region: CASNSLAQLSTDTQYF. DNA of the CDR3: TGTGCCAGCAATTCCCTAGCGCAACTAAGCACAGATACGCAGTATTTT.